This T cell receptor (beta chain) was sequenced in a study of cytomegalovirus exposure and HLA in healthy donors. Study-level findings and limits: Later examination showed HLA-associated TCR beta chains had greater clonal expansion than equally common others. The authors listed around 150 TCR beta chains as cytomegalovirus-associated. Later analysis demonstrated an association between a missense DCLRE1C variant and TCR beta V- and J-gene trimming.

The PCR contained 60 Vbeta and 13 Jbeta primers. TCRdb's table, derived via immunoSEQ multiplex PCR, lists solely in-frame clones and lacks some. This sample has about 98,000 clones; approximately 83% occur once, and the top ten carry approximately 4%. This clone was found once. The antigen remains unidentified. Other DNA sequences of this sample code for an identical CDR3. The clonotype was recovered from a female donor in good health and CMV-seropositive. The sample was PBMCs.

CDR3 in amino acids: CASSLAGNTEAFF. CDR3 DNA sequence: TGCGCCAGCAGCTTGGCCGGGAACACTGAAGCTTTCTTT. The V gene is TRBV5-1, the J gene TRBJ1-1, with D hard to call. CDR1 is SGHRS, CDR2 YFSETQ, per germline. The CDR3 has 13 amino acids. Deletions cut 0 bases from V and 1 base from J, with 4 bases between.